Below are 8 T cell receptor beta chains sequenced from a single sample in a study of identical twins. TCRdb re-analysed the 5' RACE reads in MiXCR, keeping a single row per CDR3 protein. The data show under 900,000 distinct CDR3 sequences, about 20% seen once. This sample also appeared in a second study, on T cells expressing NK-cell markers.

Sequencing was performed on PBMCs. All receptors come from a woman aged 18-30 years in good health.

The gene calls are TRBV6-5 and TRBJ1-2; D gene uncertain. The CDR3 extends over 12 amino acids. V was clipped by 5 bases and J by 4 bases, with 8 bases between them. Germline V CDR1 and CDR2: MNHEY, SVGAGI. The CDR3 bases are TGTGCCAGCAGTACATCTTTCTATGGCTACACCTTC. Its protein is CASSTSFYGYTF.

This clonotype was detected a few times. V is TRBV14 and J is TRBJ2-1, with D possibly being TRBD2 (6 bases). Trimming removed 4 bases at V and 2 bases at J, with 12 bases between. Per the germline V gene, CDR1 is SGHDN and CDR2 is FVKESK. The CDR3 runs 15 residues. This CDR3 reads CASSRARLAYNEQFF. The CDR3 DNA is TGTGCCAGCAGCCGCGCCAGACTAGCCTACAATGAGCAGTTCTTC.

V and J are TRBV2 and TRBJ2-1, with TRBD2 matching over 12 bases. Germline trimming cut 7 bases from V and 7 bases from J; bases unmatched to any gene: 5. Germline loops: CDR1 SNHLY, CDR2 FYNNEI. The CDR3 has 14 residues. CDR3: CASTQTSGSNEQFF. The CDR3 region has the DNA TGTGCCAGCACTCAGACTAGCGGGAGTAATGAGCAGTTCTTC.

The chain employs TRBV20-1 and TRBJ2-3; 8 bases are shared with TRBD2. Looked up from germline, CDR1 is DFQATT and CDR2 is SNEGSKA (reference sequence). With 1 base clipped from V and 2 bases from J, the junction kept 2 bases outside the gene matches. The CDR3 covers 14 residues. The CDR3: CSARGSGTTDTQYF. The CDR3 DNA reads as TGCAGTGCTAGAGGTAGCGGGACCACAGATACGCAGTATTTT.

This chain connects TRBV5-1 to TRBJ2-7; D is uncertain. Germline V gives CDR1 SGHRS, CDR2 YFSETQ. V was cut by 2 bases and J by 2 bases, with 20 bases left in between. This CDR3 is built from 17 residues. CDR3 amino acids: CASSFSSDTVSTYEQYF. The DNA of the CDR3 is TGCGCCAGCAGCTTCTCCTCTGACACGGTCTCAACCTACGAGCAGTACTTC.

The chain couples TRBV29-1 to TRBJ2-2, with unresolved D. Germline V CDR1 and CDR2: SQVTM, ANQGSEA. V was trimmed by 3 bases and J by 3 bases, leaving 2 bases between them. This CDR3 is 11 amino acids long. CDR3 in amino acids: CSVDYTGELFF. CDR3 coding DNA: TGCAGCGTTGACTACACCGGGGAGCTGTTTTTT.

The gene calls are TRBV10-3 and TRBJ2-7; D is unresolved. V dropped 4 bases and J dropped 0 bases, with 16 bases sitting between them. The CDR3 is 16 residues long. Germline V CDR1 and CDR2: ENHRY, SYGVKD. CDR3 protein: CAISVWASRDSYEQYF. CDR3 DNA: TGTGCCATCAGTGTTTGGGCCTCTCGAGACTCCTACGAGCAGTACTTC.

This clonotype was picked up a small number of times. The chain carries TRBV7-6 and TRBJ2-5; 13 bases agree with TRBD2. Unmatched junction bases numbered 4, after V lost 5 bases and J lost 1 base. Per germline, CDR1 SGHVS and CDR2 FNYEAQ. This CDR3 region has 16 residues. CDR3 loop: CASSRWTSGGQETQYF. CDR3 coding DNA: TGTGCCAGCAGCCGTTGGACTAGCGGGGGCCAAGAGACCCAGTACTTC.